Described below is a single T cell receptor beta chain sequence and its context. No cognate antigen has been identified for it. Base quality data are lacking; no much larger clone is found one base away. This specimen belongs to a study of cytomegalovirus exposure and HLA in healthy donors (dated by TCRdb to the late 2010s). Some background on the complete study: According to a later analysis, one platform produced both the roughly 120 validation repertoires and the 700 or so repertoires of the first cohort. The study was designed to test whether signatures of past pathogen exposure could be identified by cataloging public T cell receptors. In addition to the first cohort of 666 subjects, a separate validation cohort of over 90 different subjects was used. High-throughput TCR immunosequencing, statistical association of individual TCRs with disease status, and machine learning were combined to predict cytomegalovirus infection status. General conclusions and limits of the study: The classifier was reported to diagnose cytomegalovirus status with high specificity and sensitivity in both the original cohort and the validation cohort. Subsequent analysis determined that TCRs grouped into clusters in the first cohort also showed a tendency toward co-occurrence across the approximately 120 validation repertoires, and approximately 93% of cluster scores exceeded 0. A later analysis had no HLA typing for the validation cohort, so co-occurrence there was scored across all 110 or so repertoires. The authors suggested that the approach could potentially be generalized to other disease states and immunological phenotypes. Most TCR sequences were seen in very few donors, while some public TCRs were found in many individuals. A few of the identified cytomegalovirus-associated TCR beta chains were confirmed in vitro to be specific for cytomegalovirus antigens. The study gave a list of about 170 TCR beta chains associated with cytomegalovirus.

Library prep was done by the immunoSEQ multiplex PCR assay. The published analysis was carried out like this. To diagnose cytomegalovirus status from the catalog of TCR beta chain sequences, a statistical classification framework was built. TCRdb limited this immuneACCESS table to in-frame rearrangements with V and J called. A share of clones is missing; checked studies link under half to unresolved V genes, and the rest is unexplained. Clone size and the V and J calls come from that table; the DNA yielded D and trimming. This sample gives 300,000 or so clones in total; approximately 86% of them show up just once. Around 0.91% of the sample comes from the top ten. The CDR3, cysteine through phenylalanine, is 15 amino acids long. Of the read, only the CDR3 DNA is kept; its 45 bases are in frame from base 1. Between the V and J ends, shortened by 2 bases and 8 bases respectively, the junction contains 15 bases. CDR1 and CDR2 were assigned from the germline V gene as SNHLY and FYNNEI.

The donors belonged to the validation cohort of roughly 120 subjects, which was separate from the approximately 610-subject first cohort. Sequencing was carried out using PBMCs. The chain joins TRBV2 to TRBJ1-4; the D gene is perhaps TRBD1, on 6 matching bases. The clonotype comes from a man aged 25-40 years in good health and CMV-seronegative. The bases read TGTGCCAGCAGTGAAACCAGGGGAATACGGGAAAAACTGTTTTTT. Translated, this gives CASSETRGIREKLFF.